This TCR beta chain came from a study of tumor-infiltrating lymphocytes in primary liver carcinoma. Across the study: Tumors were staged T1-T3 N0M0 and measured about 4 to 11 cm across. General study points: When set against blood, tumors had a significantly higher top-250-clone fraction (p = 0.039).

Researchers generated TCR beta cDNA from about 450 ng of total RNA, relying on a constant-region primer. Three nested multiplex PCR rounds, a slightly modified ARM-PCR, produced the libraries for TCR beta. Rounds one and two of PCR, each of 10 cycles, were primed with TRBV1-TRBV30 forward primers and a C-beta reverse primer. TCRdb re-derived calls from the multiplex PCR reads in MiXCR, one entry per CDR3 protein. Here the sample spans 75,000 to 80,000 distinct CDR3 sequences, 69% being singletons. Co-extracted RNA and DNA came from about 20-30 mg of unsorted bulk tissue. The CDR3 is made up of 16 amino acids. Germline V CDR1 and CDR2: LGHNA, YNFKEQ. Comments on this clonotype: The antigen is not known. The junction departs from germline at one end; a sequencing error may be responsible.

The specimen sequenced was tumor-adjacent normal liver tissue. This chain connects TRBV4-2 to TRBJ2-3, with D uncertain. The TCR was taken from a man aged 35 to 55 with primary liver carcinoma and hepatitis B virus infection. Written as DNA, the CDR3 is TGTTCCAGTAGCCAAGAGGCAGCGCCTCGCACAGATACGCAGTATTTT. Its protein is CSSSQEAAPRTDTQYF.